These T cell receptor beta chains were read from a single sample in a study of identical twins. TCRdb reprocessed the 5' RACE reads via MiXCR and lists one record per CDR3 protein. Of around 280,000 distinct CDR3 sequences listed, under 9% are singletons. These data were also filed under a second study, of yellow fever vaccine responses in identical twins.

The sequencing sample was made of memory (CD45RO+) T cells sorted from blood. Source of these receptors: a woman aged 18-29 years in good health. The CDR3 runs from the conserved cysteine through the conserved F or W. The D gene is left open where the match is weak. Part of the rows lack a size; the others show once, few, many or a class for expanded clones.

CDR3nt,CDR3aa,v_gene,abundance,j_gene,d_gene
TGTGCCAGCAGACCGGTAGACACGCTCTATGGCTACACCTTC,CASRPVDTLYGYTF,TRBV12-3/TRBV12-4,many,TRBJ1-2,-
TGTGCCAGCAGTAATGCCGGGACTGAAGCTTTCTTT,CASSNAGTEAFF,TRBV2,-,TRBJ1-1,-
TGTGCCAGCAGCGTCCTGCCCCACAATGAGCAGTTCTTC,CASSVLPHNEQFF,TRBV9,-,TRBJ2-1,-
TGTGCCACCAGTGATTTTTTTTCGGCGTCGAGAGAGCAGTTCTTC,CATSDFFSASREQFF,TRBV24-1,few,TRBJ2-1,-
TGTGCCAGCAGTTACGGCGTAAGAGCTTTCTTT,CASSYGVRAFF,TRBV6-5,many,TRBJ1-1,-
TGTGCCATCCGATCGACAGTCCAAGAGACCCAGTACTTC,CAIRSTVQETQYF,TRBV28,-,TRBJ2-5,-
TGTGCCATCAGTTTTAACACAGATACGCAGTATTTT,CAISFNTDTQYF,TRBV10-3,many,TRBJ2-3,-
TGCGCCAGCAGCTTGGACGGTGAGACCCAGTACTTC,CASSLDGETQYF,TRBV5-1,many,TRBJ2-5,-
TGTGCCAGCAGTCCCGGGACTATAACCGCCTACGAGCAGTACTTC,CASSPGTITAYEQYF,TRBV12-3/TRBV12-4,many,TRBJ2-7,TRBD2
TGCAGTGCATCTCCCCGGGGAGCGACTAACTATGGCTACACCTTC,CSASPRGATNYGYTF,TRBV20-1,-,TRBJ1-2,-
TGTGCCAGCAGCGCGGGACAACGCAATCAGCCCCAGCATTTT,CASSAGQRNQPQHF,TRBV2,-,TRBJ1-5,-
TGTGCCAGCACCCGGGGGGGTCGGGATACGCAGTATTTT,CASTRGGRDTQYF,TRBV25-1,many,TRBJ2-3,TRBD2
TGTGCCAGCAGTTTACTTGTGGGACAGGGGGCTCTTAGTGGCTACACCTTC,CASSLLVGQGALSGYTF,TRBV28,few,TRBJ1-2,TRBD1
TGTGCCAGCAGTTATGTGGGGGAAGGCTACACCTTC,CASSYVGEGYTF,TRBV12-3/TRBV12-4,many,TRBJ1-2,-
TGTGCCACCCTACTGAGCGGCGGGAGGGGTCACAATGAGCAGTTCTTC,CATLLSGGRGHNEQFF,TRBV6-5,many,TRBJ2-1,TRBD2
TGCAGCGTTGCTGGGGGTTTGAACACCGGGGAGCTGTTTTTT,CSVAGGLNTGELFF,TRBV29-1,many,TRBJ2-2,-
TGCGCCAGCAGCCGAACGACAGGCGCTGGAAACACCATATATTTT,CASSRTTGAGNTIYF,TRBV4-1,-,TRBJ1-3,-
TGTGCCAGCAGCTTCCGACTAGTTACGGCTCCAGGGGAGACCCAGTACTTC,CASSFRLVTAPGETQYF,TRBV11-2,-,TRBJ2-5,-
TGCAGTGCTAGGGTCCCTGGGGACACTGAAGCTTTCTTT,CSARVPGDTEAFF,TRBV20-1,-,TRBJ1-1,-
TGTGCCAGCAGTTACTCTTTGACAGGGCGAGATTCACCCCTCCACTTT,CASSYSLTGRDSPLHF,TRBV6-5,few,TRBJ1-6,TRBD1
TGTGCCAGCAGCTGGCGCGGCAGGGACACTGAAGCTTTCTTT,CASSWRGRDTEAFF,TRBV11-2,many,TRBJ1-1,-
TGTGCCAGCAGTATCCTACAGGGAGACCCCGAAAAACTGTTTTTT,CASSILQGDPEKLFF,TRBV2,-,TRBJ1-4,-
TGTGCCAGCAGCCGGGCCGAGGGGGTTGAATATGGCTACACCTTC,CASSRAEGVEYGYTF,TRBV28,few,TRBJ1-2,-
TGTGCCAGCAGATCCGGCCTCGGCCGGATCCCAGAGACCCAGTACTTC,CASRSGLGRIPETQYF,TRBV7-2,few,TRBJ2-5,-
TGTGCCACCAGCAGAGTAGAGGAGAACACTGAAGCTTTCTTT,CATSRVEENTEAFF,TRBV15,-,TRBJ1-1,-
TGTGCCAGCAGTAGGACGGAACGCAATCAGCCCCAGCATTTT,CASSRTERNQPQHF,TRBV6-1,few,TRBJ1-5,-
TGCAGTGCTAGAGATGGTAGCGGGATGAGCTCCTACAATGAGCAGTTCTTC,CSARDGSGMSSYNEQFF,TRBV20-1,few,TRBJ2-1,TRBD2
TGTGCCAGCAGTTTGGACCGGACTAGCGGGAGTGAGACCCAGTACTTC,CASSLDRTSGSETQYF,TRBV6-5,many,TRBJ2-5,TRBD2
TGTGCCAGCAGTGGCTGGGACAGTCAGGCAGATACGCAGTATTTT,CASSGWDSQADTQYF,TRBV2,-,TRBJ2-3,TRBD1
TGTGCCAGCAGTTTGGGTACCCGAACCGGGGAGCTGTTTTTT,CASSLGTRTGELFF,TRBV12-3/TRBV12-4,many,TRBJ2-2,-
TGTGCCAGCAGTGACCGTCCTAGCCGTTACAATGAGCAGTTCTTC,CASSDRPSRYNEQFF,TRBV6-4,few,TRBJ2-1,-
TGTGCCACCAAAAGAGAACAGGGTACGGCCGGGGAGCTGTTTTTT,CATKREQGTAGELFF,TRBV6-1,few,TRBJ2-2,-
TGTGCCACCAGTGACCCCTTGACAGGGACGGGAGAGACCCAGTACTTC,CATSDPLTGTGETQYF,TRBV24-1,many,TRBJ2-5,TRBD1
TGTGCCAGCAGTTCACAGGTGAGCTCCTACAATGAGCAGTTCTTC,CASSSQVSSYNEQFF,TRBV12-3/TRBV12-4,many,TRBJ2-1,-
TGTGCCAGCAGTTTTCGCTTATACTCTGGAAACACCATATATTTT,CASSFRLYSGNTIYF,TRBV12-3/TRBV12-4,-,TRBJ1-3,-
TGTGCCAGCAGCCAAGCTGCGGGCAATCAGCCCCAGCATTTT,CASSQAAGNQPQHF,TRBV3-1,-,TRBJ1-5,-
TGTGCCAGCAGTTTTAAAAGGGACAGACAGAACACTGAAGCTTTCTTT,CASSFKRDRQNTEAFF,TRBV12-3/TRBV12-4,many,TRBJ1-1,TRBD1
TGTGCCAGTAGTAGCGGGAGAAACGAGCAGTACTTC,CASSSGRNEQYF,TRBV19,few,TRBJ2-7,TRBD2
TGTGCCAGCAGTGTTGAACAGGGGGCAGTCGGGGAGCTGTTTTTT,CASSVEQGAVGELFF,TRBV6-1,many,TRBJ2-2,TRBD1
TGCAGCGTTGAATTCAACTACAATGAGCAGTTCTTC,CSVEFNYNEQFF,TRBV29-1,few,TRBJ2-1,-
TGCGCCAGCAGTGATGGTCAGCCCCAGCATTTT,CASSDGQPQHF,TRBV10-2,-,TRBJ1-5,-
TGTGCCAGCAGCCATGGGCCCACCGGGGAGCTGTTTTTT,CASSHGPTGELFF,TRBV6-4,many,TRBJ2-2,-
TGTGCCAGCAGTTTAGCGGCCAGGGTGATCAATCAGCCCCAGCATTTT,CASSLAARVINQPQHF,TRBV12-3/TRBV12-4,many,TRBJ1-5,-
TGTGCCAGCAGCGGACTAGCGGGAGAGCGGGGTGAGCAGTTCTTC,CASSGLAGERGEQFF,TRBV6-4,-,TRBJ2-1,TRBD2
TGCGCCAGCAGCCAACCAGGGACAGGGCCTTCCGGGGAGCTGTTTTTT,CASSQPGTGPSGELFF,TRBV4-1,many,TRBJ2-2,TRBD1
TGTGCCAGCAGTTACTCGACGGACAATGAGCAGTTCTTC,CASSYSTDNEQFF,TRBV6-6,-,TRBJ2-1,-
TGTGCCAGCAGTCCGGGAGGGGTTGGTGCTTCACCCCTCCACTTT,CASSPGGVGASPLHF,TRBV6-1,many,TRBJ1-6,-
TGTGCCAGCATTGGGGGAGGGGCCTACAATGAGCAGTTCTTC,CASIGGGAYNEQFF,TRBV27,-,TRBJ2-1,TRBD2
TGTGCCAGCAGTTTATCTACAGGGTTTGCCTATGGCTACACCTTC,CASSLSTGFAYGYTF,TRBV28,few,TRBJ1-2,-
TGTGCCAGCAGCCAAGTTTGGGGCAGGGGGTTAAATTCACCCCTCCACTTT,CASSQVWGRGLNSPLHF,TRBV3-1,many,TRBJ1-6,TRBD1
TGCGCCAGCAGATTCAGGGGTAACCAAGAGACCCAGTACTTC,CASRFRGNQETQYF,TRBV5-1,few,TRBJ2-5,-
TGTGCCAGCAGCGTAACCCCAGCGGTGAACACCGGGGAGCTGTTTTTT,CASSVTPAVNTGELFF,TRBV9,-,TRBJ2-2,-
TGTGCCAGCAGTGGACTAACCAACGGGGAGCTGTTTTTT,CASSGLTNGELFF,TRBV6-2/TRBV6-3,many,TRBJ2-2,-
TGTGCCAGCACCGGGACACAGAACACTGAAGCTTTCTTT,CASTGTQNTEAFF,TRBV2,many,TRBJ1-1,-
TGTGCCAGCAGCCAAGATCGGGGACAGGGGTATGGCTACACCTTC,CASSQDRGQGYGYTF,TRBV3-1,-,TRBJ1-2,TRBD1
TGTGCCAGCAGTGTAGAGGAAGGGGGCTACAATGAGCAGTTCTTC,CASSVEEGGYNEQFF,TRBV6-4,many,TRBJ2-1,-